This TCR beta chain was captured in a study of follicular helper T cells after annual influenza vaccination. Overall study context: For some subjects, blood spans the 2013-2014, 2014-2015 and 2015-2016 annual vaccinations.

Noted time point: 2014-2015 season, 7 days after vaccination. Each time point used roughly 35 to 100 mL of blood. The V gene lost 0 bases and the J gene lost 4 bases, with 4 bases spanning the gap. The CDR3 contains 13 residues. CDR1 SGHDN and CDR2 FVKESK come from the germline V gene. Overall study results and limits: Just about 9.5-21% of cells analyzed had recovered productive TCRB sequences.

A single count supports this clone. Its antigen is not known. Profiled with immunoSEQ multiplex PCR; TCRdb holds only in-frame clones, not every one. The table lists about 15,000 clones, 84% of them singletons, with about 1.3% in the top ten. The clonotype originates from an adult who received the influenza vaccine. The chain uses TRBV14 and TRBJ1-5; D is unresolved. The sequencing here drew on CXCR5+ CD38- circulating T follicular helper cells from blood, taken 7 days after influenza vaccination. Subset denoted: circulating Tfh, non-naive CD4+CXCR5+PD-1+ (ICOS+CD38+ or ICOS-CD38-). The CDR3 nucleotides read TGTGCCAGCAGCCAAGATCGGAATCAGCCCCAGCATTTT. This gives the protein CASSQDRNQPQHF.